This TCR beta chain was profiled in a study of blood T cell repertoires in COVID-19 (dated by TCRdb to the early 2020s). Concerning the study at large: The collaborator samples originated in the United States, Italy and Spain and spanned the acute and convalescent phases of COVID-19. A freely available public database, intended as a resource for researchers studying the immune response to SARS-CoV-2, is where the repertoires were released. The material from the prospective study consisted of cDNA or gDNA derived from T cells, B-cell-depleted T cells, or PBMCs. Where available, HLA class I and class II types were obtained from metadata supplied by the sample provider rather than from assay-based typing. Subjects who had been exposed to COVID-19, were actively infected with it, or had recovered from it provided the deeply sampled blood TCRbeta repertoires that made up the dataset. Samples were obtained from the ongoing ImmuneRACE study (first 160 participants) and from 1,200 or so subjects provided by 6 global collaborators. A de-identified subject ID, COVID-19 status, age in years and sex were almost always included in the sample metadata. Results the study describes overall, beyond this receptor: How much clinical and demographic metadata was included differed by source and by participant, and the metadata was provided uncurated.

The collaborating institutions used their own protocols to collect whole blood in K2EDTA tubes. For TCRbeta analysis, collaborator samples were shipped as frozen whole blood, as isolated PBMCs, or as DNA extracted from either sample type. The immunoSEQ Assay, a bias-controlled multiplex PCR, was used to amplify TCRbeta CDR3 regions from genomic DNA. The published analysis was carried out like this. Nucleated cell counts per sample were estimated from amplification of reference gene primers within the assay. To quantify the absolute abundance of each unique TCRbeta CDR3 rearrangement, sequence reads were collapsed and filtered. For each sample, productive Simpson clonality was calculated as the square root of Simpson's diversity index across productive rearrangements. The table comes from immuneACCESS by way of TCRdb, which keeps in-frame sequences with V and J called. Part of the clones is missing from these tables; in studies checked, under half for an unresolved V gene and the rest for unknown reasons. From that table come the V and J calls and clone size; the DNA was used to work out D and trimming. Across this sample there are approximately 160,000 clones, with over 60% seen only once. The ten most abundant clones make up about 4% of the sample.

From a lookup of the germline V gene, CDR1 and CDR2 are SGHAT and FQNNGV. V sheds 3 bases and J sheds 5 bases, leaving 5 bases between their ends. There are 12 amino acids in the CDR3, from cysteine to phenylalanine inclusive. Only the CDR3 part of the read is kept: 36 bases, read in frame from the first base. Comments on this clone: No cognate antigen has been identified for it. The sample holds no much larger clone one base away, and base qualities are not on file.

The V gene is TRBV11-2 and the J gene is TRBJ2-1, with no reliable assignment of the D segment. Sequencing input: peripheral blood. The TCR was taken from a woman over 75 with acute or convalescent COVID-19. The DNA reads as follows: TGTGCCAGCAGCTTCACAGACAATGAGCAGTTCTTC. Its translation is CASSFTDNEQFF.